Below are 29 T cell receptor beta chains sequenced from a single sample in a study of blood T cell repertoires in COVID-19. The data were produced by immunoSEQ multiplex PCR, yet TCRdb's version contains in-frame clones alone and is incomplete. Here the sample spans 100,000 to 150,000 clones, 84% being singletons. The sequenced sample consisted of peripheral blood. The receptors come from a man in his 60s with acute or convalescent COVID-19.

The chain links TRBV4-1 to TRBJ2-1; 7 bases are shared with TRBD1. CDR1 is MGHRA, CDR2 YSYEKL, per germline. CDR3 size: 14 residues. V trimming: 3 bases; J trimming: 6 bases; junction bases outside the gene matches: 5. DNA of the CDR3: TGCGCCAGCAGCCACATGTCAGGGGGCAATGAGCAGTTCTTC. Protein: CASSHMSGGNEQFF.

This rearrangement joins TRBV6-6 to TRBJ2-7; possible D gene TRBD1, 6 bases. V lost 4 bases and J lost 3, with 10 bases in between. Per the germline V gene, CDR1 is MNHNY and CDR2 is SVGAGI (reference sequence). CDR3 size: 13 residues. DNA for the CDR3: TGTGCCAGCAGTTCAACAGGGCTCTACGAGCAGTACTTC. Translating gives CASSSTGLYEQYF.

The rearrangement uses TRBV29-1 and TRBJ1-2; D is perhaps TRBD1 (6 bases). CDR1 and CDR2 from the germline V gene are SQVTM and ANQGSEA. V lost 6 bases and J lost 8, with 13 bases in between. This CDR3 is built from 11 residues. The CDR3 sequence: CSVVGADGYTF. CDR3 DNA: TGCAGCGTCGTGGGGGCGGACGGCTACACCTTC.

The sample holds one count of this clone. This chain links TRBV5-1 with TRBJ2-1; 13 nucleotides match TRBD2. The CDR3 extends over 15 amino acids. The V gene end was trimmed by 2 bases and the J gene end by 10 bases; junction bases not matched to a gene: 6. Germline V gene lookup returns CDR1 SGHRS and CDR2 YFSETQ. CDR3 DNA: TGCGCCAGCAGCTTAGGACTAGCGGGAGTACAGGAGCAGTTCTTC. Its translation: CASSLGLAGVQEQFF. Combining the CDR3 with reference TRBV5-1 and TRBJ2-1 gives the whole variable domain KAGVTQTPRYLIKTRGQQVTLSCSPISGHRSVSWYQQTPGQGLQFLFEYFSETQRNKGNFPGRFSGRQFSNSRSEMNVSTLELGDSALYLCASSLGLAGVQEQFFGPGTRLTVL.

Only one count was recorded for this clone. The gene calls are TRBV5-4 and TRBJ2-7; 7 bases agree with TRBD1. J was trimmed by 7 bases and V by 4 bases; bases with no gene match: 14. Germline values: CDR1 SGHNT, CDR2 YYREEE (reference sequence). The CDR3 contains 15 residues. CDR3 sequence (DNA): TGTGCCAGCAGCATAGGACAGGCTACCCCCTTGGAGCAGTACTTC. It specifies CASSIGQATPLEQYF.

CDR3 coding DNA: TGTGCCAGCAGCCCTGGGGACTTAACCTCTGGGGCCAACGTCCTGACTTTC. Its protein product is CASSPGDLTSGANVLTF. The gene calls are TRBV7-9 and TRBJ2-6; maybe TRBD2 (6 bases). The germline V gene encodes CDR1 SEHNR and CDR2 FQNEAQ (reference sequence). Trimming removed 5 bases at V and 0 bases at J, with 14 bases between. The CDR3 is made up of 17 amino acids.

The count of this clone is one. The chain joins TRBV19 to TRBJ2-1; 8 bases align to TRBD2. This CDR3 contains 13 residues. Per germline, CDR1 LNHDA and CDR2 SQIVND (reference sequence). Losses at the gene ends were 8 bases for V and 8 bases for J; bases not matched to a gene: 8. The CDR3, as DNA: TGTGCCAGTTCCAGCGGGAGTACGGATGAGCAGTTCTTC. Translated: CASSSGSTDEQFF. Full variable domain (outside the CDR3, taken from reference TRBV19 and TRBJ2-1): DGGITQSPKYLFRKEGQNVTLSCEQNLNHDAMYWYRQDPGQGLRLIYYSQIVNDFQKGDIAEGYSVSREKKESFPLTVTSAQKNPTAFYLCASSSGSTDEQFFGPGTRLTVL.

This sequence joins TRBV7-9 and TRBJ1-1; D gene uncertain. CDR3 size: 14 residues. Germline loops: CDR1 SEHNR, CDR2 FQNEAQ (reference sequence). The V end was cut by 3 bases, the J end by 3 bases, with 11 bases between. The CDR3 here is CASSLLIGDTEAFF. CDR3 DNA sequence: TGTGCCAGCAGCTTGCTGATCGGTGACACTGAAGCTTTCTTT.

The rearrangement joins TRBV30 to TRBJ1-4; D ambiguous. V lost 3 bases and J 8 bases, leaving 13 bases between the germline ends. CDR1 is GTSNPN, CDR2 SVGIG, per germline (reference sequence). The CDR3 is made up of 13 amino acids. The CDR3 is CAWRLRRSEKLFF. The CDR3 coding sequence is TGTGCCTGGAGGCTTCGGCGGTCGGAAAAACTGTTTTTT.

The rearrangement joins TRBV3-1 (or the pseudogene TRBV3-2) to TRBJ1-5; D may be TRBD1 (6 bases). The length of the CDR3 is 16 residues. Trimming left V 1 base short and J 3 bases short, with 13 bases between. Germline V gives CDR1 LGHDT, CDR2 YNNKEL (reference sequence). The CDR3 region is CASSQGLGGPNQPQHF. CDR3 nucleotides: TGTGCCAGCAGCCAAGGCTTAGGGGGTCCCAATCAGCCCCAGCATTTT.

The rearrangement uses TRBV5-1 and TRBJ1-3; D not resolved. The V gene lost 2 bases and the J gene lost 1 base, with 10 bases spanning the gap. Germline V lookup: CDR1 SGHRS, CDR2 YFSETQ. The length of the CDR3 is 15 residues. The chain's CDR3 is CASSLAGASGNTIYF. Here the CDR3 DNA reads TGCGCCAGCAGCTTAGCCGGTGCTTCTGGAAACACCATATATTTT.

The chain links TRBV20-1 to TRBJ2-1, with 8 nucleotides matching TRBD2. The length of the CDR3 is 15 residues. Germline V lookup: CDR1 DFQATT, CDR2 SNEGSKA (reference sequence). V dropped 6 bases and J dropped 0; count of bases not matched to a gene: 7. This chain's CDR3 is CSASSGGVSYNEQFF. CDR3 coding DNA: TGCAGTGCCAGTTCGGGAGGGGTCTCCTACAATGAGCAGTTCTTC.

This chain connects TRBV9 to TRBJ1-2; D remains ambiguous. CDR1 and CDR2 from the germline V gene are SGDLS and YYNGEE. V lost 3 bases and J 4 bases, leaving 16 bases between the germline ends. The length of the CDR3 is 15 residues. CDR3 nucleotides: TGTGCCAGCAGCGGCCGGGTCATACCCCCCTATGGCTACACCTTC. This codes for CASSGRVIPPYGYTF. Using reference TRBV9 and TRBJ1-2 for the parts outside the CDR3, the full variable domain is DSGVTQTPKHLITATGQRVTLRCSPRSGDLSVYWYQQSLDQGLQFLIQYYNGEERAKGNILERFSAQQFPDLHSELNLSSLELGDSALYFCASSGRVIPPYGYTFGSGTRLTVV.

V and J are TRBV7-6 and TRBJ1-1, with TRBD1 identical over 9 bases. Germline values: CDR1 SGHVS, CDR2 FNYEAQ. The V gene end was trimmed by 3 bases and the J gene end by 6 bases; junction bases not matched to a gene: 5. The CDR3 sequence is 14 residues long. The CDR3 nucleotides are TGTGCCAGCAGCTTGGGACAGGGTCTTGCTGAAGCTTTCTTT. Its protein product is CASSLGQGLAEAFF.

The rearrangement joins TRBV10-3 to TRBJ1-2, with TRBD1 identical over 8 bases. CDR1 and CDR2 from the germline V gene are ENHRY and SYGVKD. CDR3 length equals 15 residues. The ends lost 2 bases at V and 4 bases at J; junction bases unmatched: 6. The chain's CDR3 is CAISEEPGQVYGYTF. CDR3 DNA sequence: TGTGCCATCAGTGAGGAACCGGGACAGGTCTATGGCTACACCTTC.

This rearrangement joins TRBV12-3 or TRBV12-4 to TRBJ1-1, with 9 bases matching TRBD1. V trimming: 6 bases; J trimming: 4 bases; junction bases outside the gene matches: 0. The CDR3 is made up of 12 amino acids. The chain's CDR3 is CASRTGGTEAFF. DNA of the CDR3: TGTGCCAGCAGGACAGGGGGCACTGAAGCTTTCTTT.

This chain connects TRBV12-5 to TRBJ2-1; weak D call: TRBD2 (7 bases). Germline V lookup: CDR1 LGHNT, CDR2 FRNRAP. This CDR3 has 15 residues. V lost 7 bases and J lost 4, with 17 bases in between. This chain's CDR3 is CASVKRAGAYNEQFF. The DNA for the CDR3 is TGTGCTAGTGTTAAGCGGGCGGGGGCTTACAATGAGCAGTTCTTC.

The chain's CDR3 is CASSSGRDRGVGIQYF. The CDR3 DNA reads as TGCGCCAGCAGCTCAGGCCGGGACAGGGGAGTTGGCATTCAGTACTTC. The J gene is TRBJ2-4, the V gene TRBV4-1, with TRBD1 matching 10 bases. With V trimmed by 5 bases and J by 9 bases, 13 bases remained unmatched. The germline V gene encodes CDR1 MGHRA and CDR2 YSYEKL. CDR3 length equals 16 residues.

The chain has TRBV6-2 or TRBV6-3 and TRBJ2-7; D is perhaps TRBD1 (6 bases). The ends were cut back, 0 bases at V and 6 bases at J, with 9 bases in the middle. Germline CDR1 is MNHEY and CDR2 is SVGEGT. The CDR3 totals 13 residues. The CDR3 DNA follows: TGTGCCAGCAGTTACTCATCAGGGGCCGAGCAGTACTTC. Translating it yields CASSYSSGAEQYF.

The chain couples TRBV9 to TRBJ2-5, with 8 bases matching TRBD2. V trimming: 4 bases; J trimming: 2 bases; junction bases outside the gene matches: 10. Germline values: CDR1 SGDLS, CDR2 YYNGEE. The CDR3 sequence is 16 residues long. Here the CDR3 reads CASSPGTSSAQETQYF. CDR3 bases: TGTGCCAGCAGCCCAGGGACTAGTAGCGCACAAGAGACCCAGTACTTC.

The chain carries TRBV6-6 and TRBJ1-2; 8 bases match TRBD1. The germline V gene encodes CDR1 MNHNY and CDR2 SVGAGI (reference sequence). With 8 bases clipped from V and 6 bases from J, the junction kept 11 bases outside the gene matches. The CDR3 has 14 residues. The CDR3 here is CASELGQVRDGYTF. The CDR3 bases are TGTGCCAGCGAGCTGGGACAGGTAAGGGATGGCTACACCTTC.

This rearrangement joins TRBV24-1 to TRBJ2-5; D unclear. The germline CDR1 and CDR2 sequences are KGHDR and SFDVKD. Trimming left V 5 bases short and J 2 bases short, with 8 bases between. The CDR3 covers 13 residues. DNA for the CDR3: TGTGCCACCAGTGCAGGTAGTCAAGAGACCCAGTACTTC. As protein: CATSAGSQETQYF.

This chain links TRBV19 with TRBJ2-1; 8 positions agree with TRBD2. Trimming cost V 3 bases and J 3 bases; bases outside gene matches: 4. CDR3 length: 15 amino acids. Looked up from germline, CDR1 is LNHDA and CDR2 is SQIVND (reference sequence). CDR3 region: CASSIELADYNEQFF. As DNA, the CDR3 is TGTGCCAGTAGTATTGAACTAGCGGACTACAATGAGCAGTTCTTC.

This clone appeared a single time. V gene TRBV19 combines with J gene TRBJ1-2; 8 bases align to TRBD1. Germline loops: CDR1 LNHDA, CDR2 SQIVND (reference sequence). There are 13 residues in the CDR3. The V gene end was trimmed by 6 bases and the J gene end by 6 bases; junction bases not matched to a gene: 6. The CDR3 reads CASSPRTGNGYTF. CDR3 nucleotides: TGTGCCAGTAGCCCCCGGACAGGGAATGGCTACACCTTC.

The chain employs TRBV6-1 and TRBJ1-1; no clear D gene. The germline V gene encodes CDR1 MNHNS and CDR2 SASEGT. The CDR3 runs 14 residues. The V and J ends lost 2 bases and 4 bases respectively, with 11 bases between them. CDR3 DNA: TGTGCCAGCAGTGAAAGGAGGGATGGCACTGAAGCTTTCTTT. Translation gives CASSERRDGTEAFF.

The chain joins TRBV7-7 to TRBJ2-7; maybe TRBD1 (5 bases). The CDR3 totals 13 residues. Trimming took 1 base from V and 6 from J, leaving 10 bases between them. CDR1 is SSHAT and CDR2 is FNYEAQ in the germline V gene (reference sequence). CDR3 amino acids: CASSLETVGEQYF. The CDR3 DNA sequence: TGTGCCAGCAGCTTAGAGACAGTTGGCGAGCAGTACTTC.

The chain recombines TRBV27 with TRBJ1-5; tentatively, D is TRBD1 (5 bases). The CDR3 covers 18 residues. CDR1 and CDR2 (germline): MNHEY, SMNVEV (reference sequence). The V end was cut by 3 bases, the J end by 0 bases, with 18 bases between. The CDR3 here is CASSFSRQRLYSNQPQHF. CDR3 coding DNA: TGTGCCAGCAGTTTTTCACGACAGCGATTGTATAGCAATCAGCCCCAGCATTTT.

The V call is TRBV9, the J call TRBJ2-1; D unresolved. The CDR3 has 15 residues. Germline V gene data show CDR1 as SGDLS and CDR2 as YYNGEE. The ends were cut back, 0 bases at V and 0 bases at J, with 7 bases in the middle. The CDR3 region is CASSVAPGSYNEQFF. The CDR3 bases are TGTGCCAGCAGCGTAGCTCCCGGCTCCTACAATGAGCAGTTCTTC.

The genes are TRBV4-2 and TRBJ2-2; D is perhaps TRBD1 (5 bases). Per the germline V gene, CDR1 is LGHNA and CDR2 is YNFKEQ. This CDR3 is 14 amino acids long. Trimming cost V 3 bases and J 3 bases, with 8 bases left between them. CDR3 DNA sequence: TGTGCCAGCAGCCAGGACACCTACACCGGGGAGCTGTTTTTT. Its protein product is CASSQDTYTGELFF.